The following is a TCR beta chain sequence with its context. Antigen specificity is unknown. These data originate in a study of PD-1 blockade in classical Hodgkin lymphoma. As for the study in general: Patients were given intravenous nivolumab, 3 mg/kg, every 2 weeks.

Assay: immunoSEQ multiplex PCR; the TCRdb copy retains only in-frame clones and omits some. The sample shows about 94,000 clones, about 91% of them seen only once. Every single patient, without exception, relapsed after autologous stem cell transplantation, and brentuximab vedotin exposure varied. The germline CDR1 and CDR2 sequences are KGHSH and LQKENI. Germline trimming cut 3 bases from V and 3 bases from J; bases unmatched to any gene: 4. The length of the CDR3 is 15 residues. The study's findings and limits: TCR diversity rose significantly by C4D1 in CD4+ but not CD8+ cells. Factors driving the repertoire differences, possibly disease activity or prior therapy, remain undefined. Compared with healthy donors, newly diagnosed patients reportedly showed lower baseline TCR diversity.

The receptor's source is a human donor with classical Hodgkin lymphoma. This chain joins TRBV18 and TRBJ2-3; 9 bases are a match to TRBD2. Material: peripheral blood mononuclear cells (PBMCs), obtained before the second cycle of nivolumab. The CDR3 spells CASSPIAGVTDTQYF. CDR3 nucleotide sequence: TGTGCCAGCTCACCCATAGCGGGAGTAACAGATACGCAGTATTTT.